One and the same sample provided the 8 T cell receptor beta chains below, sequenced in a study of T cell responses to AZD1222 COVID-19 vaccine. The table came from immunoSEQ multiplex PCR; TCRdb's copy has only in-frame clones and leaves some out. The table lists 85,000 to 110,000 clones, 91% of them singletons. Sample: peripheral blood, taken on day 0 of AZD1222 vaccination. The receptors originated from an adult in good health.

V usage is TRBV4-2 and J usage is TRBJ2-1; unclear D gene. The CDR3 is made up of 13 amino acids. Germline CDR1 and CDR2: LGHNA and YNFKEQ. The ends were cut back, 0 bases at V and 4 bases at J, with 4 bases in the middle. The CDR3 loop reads CASSQESYNEQFF. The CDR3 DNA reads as TGTGCCAGCAGCCAAGAGTCGTACAATGAGCAGTTCTTC.

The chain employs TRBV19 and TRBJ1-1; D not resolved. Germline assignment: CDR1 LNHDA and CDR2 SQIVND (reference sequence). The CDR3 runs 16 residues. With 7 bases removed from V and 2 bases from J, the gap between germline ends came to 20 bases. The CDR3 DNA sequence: TGTGCCAGTACCCACACGTCCGGGAGCCACAACACTGAAGCTTTCTTT. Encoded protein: CASTHTSGSHNTEAFF.

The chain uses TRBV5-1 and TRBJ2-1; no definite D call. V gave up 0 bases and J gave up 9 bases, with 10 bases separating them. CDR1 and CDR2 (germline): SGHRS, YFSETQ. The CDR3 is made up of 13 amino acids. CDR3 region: CASSLESGSEQFF. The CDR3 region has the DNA TGCGCCAGCAGCTTGGAGTCAGGCAGTGAGCAGTTCTTC.

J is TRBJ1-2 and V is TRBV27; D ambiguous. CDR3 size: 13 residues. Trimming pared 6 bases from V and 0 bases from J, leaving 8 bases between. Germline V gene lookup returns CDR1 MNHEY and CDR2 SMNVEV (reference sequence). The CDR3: CASRNSPNYGYTF. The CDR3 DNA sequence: TGTGCCAGCAGGAACTCTCCTAACTATGGCTACACCTTC.

The CDR3 sequence: CASSHRPTSGNTGELFF. The CDR3, as DNA: TGTGCCAGCAGCCACAGGCCGACTAGCGGGAACACCGGGGAGCTGTTTTTT. V gene TRBV6-2 or TRBV6-3 combines with J gene TRBJ2-2; 9 bases are a match to TRBD2. The CDR3 has 17 amino acids. The junction had 9 bases not matched to a gene; V was cut back by 6 bases and J by 1 base. CDR1 and CDR2 from the germline V gene are MNHEY and SVGEGT.

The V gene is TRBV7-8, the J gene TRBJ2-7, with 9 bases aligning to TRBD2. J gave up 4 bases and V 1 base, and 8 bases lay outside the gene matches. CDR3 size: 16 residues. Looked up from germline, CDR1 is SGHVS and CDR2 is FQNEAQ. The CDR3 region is CASSLGGASGVYEQYF. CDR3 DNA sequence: TGTGCCAGCAGCTTAGGCGGGGCTAGCGGGGTGTACGAGCAGTACTTC. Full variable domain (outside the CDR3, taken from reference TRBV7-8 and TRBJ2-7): GAGVSQSPRYKVAKRGQDVALRCDPISGHVSLFWYQQALGQGPEFLTYFQNEAQLDKSGLPSDRFFAERPEGSVSTLKIQRTQQEDSAVYLCASSLGGASGVYEQYFGPGTRLTVT.

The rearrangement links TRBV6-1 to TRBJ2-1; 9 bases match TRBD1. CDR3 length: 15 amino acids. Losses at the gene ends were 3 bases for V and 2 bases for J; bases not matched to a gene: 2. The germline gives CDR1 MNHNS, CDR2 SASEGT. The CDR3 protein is CASSEDRGPYNEQFF. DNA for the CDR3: TGTGCCAGCAGTGAGGACAGGGGCCCCTACAATGAGCAGTTCTTC.

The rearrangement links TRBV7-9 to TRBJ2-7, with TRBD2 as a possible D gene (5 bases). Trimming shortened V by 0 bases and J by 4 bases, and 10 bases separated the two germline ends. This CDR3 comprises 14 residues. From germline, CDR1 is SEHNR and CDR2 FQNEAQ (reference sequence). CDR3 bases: TGTGCCAGCAGCTTAGCGGGAGTCGTATACGAGCAGTACTTC. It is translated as CASSLAGVVYEQYF.